This entry describes one T cell receptor (beta chain). Produced via immunoSEQ multiplex PCR; TCRdb's table is partial and in-frame only. The sample consists of over 130,000 clones, 94% of them appearing once. The CDR3 contains 17 residues. In germline, CDR1 is SGHTA, CDR2 FQGNSA. With 0 bases clipped from V and 4 bases from J, the junction kept 8 bases outside the gene matches. This specimen belongs to a study of T cell responses to AZD1222 COVID-19 vaccine. This sequence joins TRBV7-2 and TRBJ2-1, with 8 nucleotides matching TRBD2. The sequence was collected from an adult in good health. This material consisted of peripheral blood, taken on day 0 of AZD1222 vaccination. As DNA, the CDR3 is TGTGCCAGCAGCTTAGCGCTACGGAAGCGGGGGTACAATGAGCAGTTCTTC. Translation gives CASSLALRKRGYNEQFF.